These T cell receptor beta chains were read from a single sample in a study of Tregs in tolerant kidney transplant recipients. Produced via immunoSEQ multiplex PCR; TCRdb's table is partial and in-frame only. The table has 100,000 to 120,000 clones, around 87% seen once. The sample was CD4+ T cells from blood, taken before the transplant. The receptors stem from a human donor who received a combined kidney and bone marrow transplant. Both conserved end residues are part of each CDR3. The order of the fields is V gene, D gene, J gene, CDR3 protein, CDR3 DNA. The D gene is left open where the match is weak.

>TRBV25-1|TRBD1|TRBJ2-1
CASGGTGGYNEQFF
TGTGCCAGCGGGGGGACAGGGGGTTACAATGAGCAGTTCTTC
>TRBV7-2|TRBD2|TRBJ2-1
CASSLARGLALNEQFF
TGTGCCAGCAGCTTAGCGCGGGGACTAGCCCTGAATGAGCAGTTCTTC
>TRBV13|NA|TRBJ1-4
CASSSRGGEKLFF
TGTGCCAGCAGCTCCAGGGGCGGCGAAAAACTGTTTTTT
>TRBV9|NA|TRBJ2-5
CASSLEGWETQYF
TGTGCCAGCAGCCTCGAGGGCTGGGAGACCCAGTACTTC
>TRBV6-4|NA|TRBJ2-3
CASGSTGLPTDTQYF
TGTGCCAGCGGGTCGACAGGTCTACCGACAGATACGCAGTATTTT
>TRBV9|NA|TRBJ1-1
CASSVVGGAEAFF
TGTGCCAGCAGCGTAGTGGGGGGTGCTGAAGCTTTCTTT
>TRBV11-2|NA|TRBJ2-3
CASSPVLGADTQYF
TGTGCCAGCAGCCCAGTACTAGGCGCAGATACGCAGTATTTT
>TRBV5-1|NA|TRBJ1-3
CASSWGQLDSGNTIYF
TGCGCCAGCAGCTGGGGCCAGCTTGACTCTGGAAACACCATATATTTT
>TRBV13|TRBD1|TRBJ1-1
CASSLLGQGGTEAFF
TGTGCCAGCAGCTTACTAGGACAGGGGGGCACTGAAGCTTTCTTT
>TRBV6-5|NA|TRBJ1-1
CASSLSGVNTEAFF
TGTGCCAGCAGTTTGTCAGGGGTGAACACTGAAGCTTTCTTT
>TRBV11-2|NA|TRBJ2-2
CASSLGTRLVANTGELFF
TGTGCCAGCAGCTTAGGGACAAGGCTCGTAGCGAACACCGGGGAGCTGTTTTTT
>TRBV12-5|TRBD1|TRBJ2-3
CASGQFTGQIDTQYF
TGTGCTAGTGGCCAGTTTACGGGACAGATCGATACGCAGTATTTT
>TRBV5-1|NA|TRBJ2-3
CASSYFLANTQYF
TGCGCCAGCAGCTATTTCCTAGCAAATACGCAGTATTTT
>TRBV7-2|TRBD2|TRBJ2-7
CASILGGSSYEQYF
TGTGCCAGCATCCTAGGCGGGAGCTCCTACGAGCAGTACTTC
>TRBV4-1|TRBD1|TRBJ1-2
CASSLSGTGRSGYTF
TGCGCCAGCAGCCTATCCGGGACAGGGCGTTCTGGCTACACCTTC